Below are 16 T cell receptor beta chains sequenced from a single sample in a study of beta chain features in type 1 diabetes. Findings of the study overall: A moderate, significant TCRB CDR3 shortening appeared in type 1 diabetes across four CD4+ subsets.

Their antigen targets remain unknown. What was sequenced were expressed TCRB transcripts, since all of the isolated RNA had been reverse transcribed. Method: immunoSEQ multiplex PCR; TCRdb's copy keeps in-frame clones and lacks some. The profile covers 140,000 or so clones, with around 13% appearing a single time and approximately 1.3% taken by the ten largest. Source material: central memory CD4+ T cells from blood. These receptors were taken from a man younger than 35 with type 1 diabetes.

This clone occurred a few times. The CDR3, as DNA: TGTGCCAGCAGTTGGAAAGGGATCACTGGGGCCAACGTCCTGACTTTC. Encoded protein: CASSWKGITGANVLTF. The rearrangement joins TRBV6-5 to TRBJ2-6; no definite D call. Per germline, CDR1 MNHEY and CDR2 SVGAGI. This CDR3 contains 16 residues. V lost 4 bases and J 2 bases, leaving 12 bases between the germline ends.

The chain has TRBV15 and TRBJ1-4; D is uncertain. V lost 0 bases and J lost 5, with 7 bases in between. CDR1 LNHNV and CDR2 YYDKDF come from the germline V gene (reference sequence). CDR3 length equals 14 residues. CDR3 coding DNA: TGTGCCACCAGCAGAGATAATGGGAATGAAAAACTGTTTTTT. Its protein is CATSRDNGNEKLFF.

The chain links TRBV18 to TRBJ1-2; 8 bases match TRBD1. The CDR3 totals 13 residues. The germline V gene has CDR1 KGHSH and CDR2 LQKENI. V gave up 3 bases and J gave up 6 bases; unmatched junction bases: 3. The CDR3 reads CASSPSTGDGYTF. CDR3 sequence (DNA): TGTGCCAGCTCACCCTCGACAGGGGATGGCTACACCTTC.

This rearrangement joins TRBV7-9 to TRBJ2-5, with 12 bases that match TRBD2. Per the germline V gene, CDR1 is SEHNR and CDR2 is FQNEAQ (reference sequence). The V segment lost 5 bases and the J segment 5 bases; nucleotides outside the gene matches: 6. This CDR3 is 15 amino acids long. The CDR3 region has the DNA TGTGCCAGCAGCGAGGCTAGCGGGGGGGCCGAGACCCAGTACTTC. Residues: CASSEASGGAETQYF.

In its sample, this clone was seen many times. The rearrangement links TRBV7-9 to TRBJ2-3; tentative D call: TRBD2 (6 bases). The CDR3 totals 16 residues. CDR1 SEHNR and CDR2 FQNEAQ come from the germline V gene (reference sequence). V lost 1 base to trimming and J lost 6 bases, with 17 bases between them. Written as DNA, the CDR3 is TGTGCCAGCAGCTTAGGAAGGCTAGCGACATGGGATACGCAGTATTTT. Protein product: CASSLGRLATWDTQYF.

This clone was observed a handful of times. The chain uses TRBV18 and TRBJ1-4; no firm D call. The germline V and J ends were trimmed by 3 bases and 8 bases, with 13 bases remaining between them. Looked up from germline, CDR1 is KGHSH and CDR2 is LQKENI. This CDR3 contains 14 residues. The CDR3 DNA reads TGTGCCAGCTCACCGAATACCCCTCGGGAAAAACTGTTTTTT. Its translation: CASSPNTPREKLFF.

This clone has a handful of counts. The rearrangement uses TRBV25-1 and TRBJ1-1, with a tentative D call TRBD1 (5 bases). Between the trimmed V and J ends, which lost 3 bases and 4 bases, there was a span of 21 bases. Germline assignment: CDR1 MGHDK and CDR2 SYGVNS. This CDR3 is built from 17 residues. CDR3 coding DNA: TGTGCCAGCAGTGAGCAGGACAAGAAACAAACGGGCACTGAAGCTTTCTTT. Translating it yields CASSEQDKKQTGTEAFF.

This clone was counted at least ten times. The chain links TRBV30 to TRBJ1-2; a weak D match, TRBD1 (5 bases). The germline V gene has CDR1 GTSNPN and CDR2 SVGIG (reference sequence). V was trimmed by 4 bases and J by 2 bases, leaving 11 bases between them. This CDR3 is 13 amino acids long. CDR3 residues: CAWIPQGNYGYTF. The CDR3 coding sequence is TGTGCCTGGATTCCCCAGGGAAACTATGGCTACACCTTC.

The rearrangement joins TRBV2 to TRBJ2-5; no reliable D call. The germline V and J ends were trimmed by 7 bases and 5 bases, with 14 bases remaining between them. This CDR3 spans 13 amino acids. CDR1 is SNHLY, CDR2 FYNNEI, per germline. The CDR3 sequence: CASTLDGRETQYF. The CDR3 DNA follows: TGTGCCAGCACGCTGGACGGCAGGGAGACCCAGTACTTC.

This clone was seen more than once but under ten times. The chain has TRBV30 and TRBJ2-3; D gene uncertain. Germline values: CDR1 GTSNPN, CDR2 SVGIG (reference sequence). This CDR3 is built from 11 residues. The V end lost 2 bases, the J end lost 6 bases, and 6 bases lay between the germline ends. CDR3 bases: TGTGCCTGGAGTTTAGACGATACGCAGTATTTT. Its protein is CAWSLDDTQYF.

The V call is TRBV15, the J call TRBJ1-1; 8 bases match TRBD1. The CDR3 spans 15 residues. Germline CDR1 LNHNV, CDR2 YYDKDF (reference sequence). V lost 5 bases, J lost 10 bases, and 15 bases stayed unmatched. DNA for the CDR3: TGTGCCACCAGCCCCCAAGACAGGGGAGGGTTCGTAGCTTTCTTT. Translated: CATSPQDRGGFVAFF.

This clone was counted only a few times. This rearrangement joins TRBV14 to TRBJ2-1; 10 positions match TRBD1. The CDR3 is 18 amino acids. Germline V CDR1 and CDR2: SGHDN, FVKESK. Trimming removed 4 bases from V and 0 bases from J; junction bases left unmatched: 9. CDR3 amino acids: CASSRGQGIPSSYNEQFF. The CDR3 DNA reads TGTGCCAGCAGCCGGGGACAGGGGATTCCGAGCTCCTACAATGAGCAGTTCTTC.

This clone was seen a few times. The V call is TRBV6-5, the J call TRBJ1-1; D is perhaps TRBD1 (5 bases). Trimming removed 6 bases at V and 2 bases at J, with 13 bases between. Germline V lookup: CDR1 MNHEY, CDR2 SVGAGI. The length of the CDR3 is 14 residues. The CDR3 region has the DNA TGTGCCAGCAGGCGGGACGCCCAAAACACTGAAGCTTTCTTT. This translates into CASRRDAQNTEAFF.

V is TRBV6-1 and J is TRBJ1-5; 8 positions agree with TRBD1. Germline CDR1 and CDR2: MNHNS and SASEGT. After removal of 7 bases from V and 4 bases from J, the junction contained 6 bases not matched to a gene. The CDR3 extends over 14 amino acids. Written as DNA, the CDR3 is TGTGCCAGCAAAGGACAGGGCATGAATCAGCCCCAGCATTTT. Residues: CASKGQGMNQPQHF.

This clone was picked up a small number of times. The gene calls are TRBV30 and TRBJ1-5; 9 nucleotides agree with TRBD1. Unmatched junction bases numbered 7, after V lost 3 bases and J lost 7 bases. The germline V gene encodes CDR1 GTSNPN and CDR2 SVGIG (reference sequence). The CDR3 has 14 amino acids. DNA for the CDR3: TGTGCCTGGAGCCTGACAGGGGGGGGACAGCCCCAGCATTTT. It yields the protein CAWSLTGGGQPQHF.

The chain uses TRBV7-2 and TRBJ2-1, with 16 positions matching TRBD2. V lost 3 bases, J lost 8 bases, and 4 bases stayed unmatched. The CDR3 length is 16 residues. Germline V gene sequence: CDR1 SGHTA, CDR2 FQGNSA. The CDR3 nucleotides are TGTGCCAGCAGCTTGACGGGACTAGCGGGGGGGCATGAGCAGTTCTTC. Protein: CASSLTGLAGGHEQFF.